The 11 T cell receptor beta chains below come from one sample, sequenced in a study of T cell responses to AZD1222 COVID-19 vaccine. TCRdb keeps only in-frame clones here, not all; method: immunoSEQ multiplex PCR. The table includes over 60,000 clones, 75% to 90% detected once. This specimen consisted of peripheral blood, obtained 28 days after the second AZD1222 dose. The receptors were sampled from an adult who received the AZD1222 COVID-19 vaccine.

Concerning this clone: This CDR3 is also generated by other DNA sequences in the sample. The rearrangement uses TRBV4-1 and TRBJ2-7, with unresolved D. V gave up 1 base and J gave up 0 bases, with 10 bases separating them. Germline CDR1 reads MGHRA; CDR2 reads YSYEKL. The CDR3 sequence is 15 residues long. CDR3: CASSQVGRSSYEQYF. The CDR3 DNA sequence: TGCGCCAGCAGCCAAGTCGGCAGAAGCTCCTACGAGCAGTACTTC.

This chain connects TRBV19 to TRBJ1-2, with D perhaps matching TRBD1 (5 bases). V lost 0 bases, J lost 8 bases, and 7 bases lay in between. From germline, CDR1 is LNHDA and CDR2 SQIVND (reference sequence). This CDR3 is built from 12 residues. This CDR3 is CASSIDRDGYTF. CDR3 DNA sequence: TGTGCCAGTAGTATAGACAGGGACGGCTACACCTTC.

This clone was counted once. The rearrangement joins TRBV28 to TRBJ1-3; 7 nucleotides match TRBD1. V shed 3 bases, J shed 1 base, and the junction held 3 bases outside the gene matches. Germline CDR1 and CDR2: MDHEN and SYDVKM. CDR3 size: 15 residues. DNA of the CDR3: TGTGCCAGCAGTTTGACAGGGACTTCTGGAAACACCATATATTTT. Translating gives CASSLTGTSGNTIYF.

The rearrangement uses TRBV28 and TRBJ2-7; D remains ambiguous. This CDR3 has 15 residues. Trimming removed 4 bases at V and 1 base at J, with 14 bases between. Germline V gives CDR1 MDHEN, CDR2 SYDVKM. CDR3 nucleotide sequence: TGTGCCAGCAGTTCTACAGATTCATTTTCCTACGAGCAGTACTTC. Translating gives CASSSTDSFSYEQYF.

The CDR3 protein is CASSLMGRDTDTQYF. The CDR3 coding sequence is TGTGCCAGCAGCTTGATGGGTAGGGACACAGATACGCAGTATTTT. The chain is built from TRBV5-4 and TRBJ2-3; D remains ambiguous. Trimming pared 1 base from V and 2 bases from J, leaving 11 bases between. CDR3 length: 15 residues. Germline lookup yields CDR1 SGHNT and CDR2 YYREEE (reference sequence).

V usage is TRBV6-6 and J usage is TRBJ2-7; D is possibly TRBD1 or TRBD2 (5 bases each). Trimming stripped 5 bases from V and 5 bases from J, with 16 bases between. CDR1 and CDR2 from the germline V gene are MNHNY and SVGAGI (reference sequence). This CDR3 spans 14 amino acids. For the CDR3, the DNA is TGTGCCAGCAGTCGGGGACCGGGACGCGACGAGCAGTACTTC. Translating gives CASSRGPGRDEQYF.

This chain links TRBV6-1 with TRBJ1-1, with TRBD1 matching 7 bases. The germline gives CDR1 MNHNS, CDR2 SASEGT. V was pared by 2 bases and J by 4 bases, with 4 bases of the junction left unmatched. The CDR3 loop spans 14 amino acids. The CDR3 DNA reads TGTGCCAGCAGTGAACTACAGGGGAGCACTGAAGCTTTCTTT. Its translation: CASSELQGSTEAFF.

The CDR3 sequence is CASSLNPSGGHTDTQYF. CDR3 bases: TGCGCCAGCAGCTTGAATCCTAGCGGGGGGCACACAGATACGCAGTATTTT. This chain links TRBV5-1 with TRBJ2-3, with TRBD2 identical over 11 bases. Trimming at V came to 1 base and at J to 2 bases, leaving 6 bases not matched to a gene. Germline CDR1 and CDR2: SGHRS and YFSETQ. CDR3 length equals 17 residues.

The chain couples TRBV7-8 to TRBJ2-2, with D possibly matching TRBD2 (5 bases). CDR1 and CDR2 (germline): SGHVS, FQNEAQ. CDR3 length: 18 residues. V dropped 1 base and J dropped 2 bases, with 17 bases sitting between them. CDR3 coding DNA: TGTGCCAGCAGCTTAGTTTTTTCGCGGGCCGTAAACACCGGGGAGCTGTTTTTT. Amino acids: CASSLVFSRAVNTGELFF. Combining the CDR3 with reference TRBV7-8 and TRBJ2-2 gives the whole variable domain GAGVSQSPRYKVAKRGQDVALRCDPISGHVSLFWYQQALGQGPEFLTYFQNEAQLDKSGLPSDRFFAERPEGSVSTLKIQRTQQEDSAVYLCASSLVFSRAVNTGELFFGEGSRLTVL.

The CDR3 is CASSEDMGTDLNEKLFF. CDR3 nucleotide sequence: TGTGCCAGCAGTGAAGATATGGGGACAGACCTTAATGAAAAACTGTTTTTT. The chain joins TRBV6-1 to TRBJ1-4; 7 bases are a match to TRBD1. CDR1 MNHNS and CDR2 SASEGT come from the germline V gene. Trimming removed 1 base from V and 4 bases from J; junction bases left unmatched: 9. CDR3 size: 17 residues.

For the CDR3, the DNA is TGCAGTGCTGAACGGGACTTCGAGCAGTACTTC. It is translated as CSAERDFEQYF. The chain employs TRBV20-1 and TRBJ2-7; TRBD2 might be the D (6 bases). In germline, CDR1 is DFQATT, CDR2 SNEGSKA (reference sequence). The length of the CDR3 is 11 residues. V was shortened by 5 bases and J by 6 bases, with 11 bases between the two germline ends.